This T cell receptor (beta chain) is drawn from a study of blood T cell repertoires in COVID-19. Study as a whole: COVID-19 samples from acute and convalescent phases originated in the United States, Italy and Spain. The cDNA or gDNA used as material had been derived from T cells, B-cell-depleted T cells, or PBMCs.

This clone has ten or more counts. Authors' methods: Amplification of reference gene primers was used by the study to estimate nucleated cell counts. Some clones are missing from TCRdb's copy, which holds only in-frame ones; the method was immunoSEQ multiplex PCR. The V and J calls and clone size were taken over from that table, and D and trimming were inferred from the DNA. The sample comprises approximately 230,000 clones, roughly 80% of which are singletons, and 4.5% to 6% rests with the top ten. Between the trimmed V and J ends, which lost 0 bases and 6 bases, there was a span of 13 bases. Germline V gene sequence: CDR1 SGHRS, CDR2 YFSETQ. The CDR3 totals 14 residues.

The TCR sequence derives from an elderly woman with active or convalescent COVID-19. J is TRBJ2-7 and V is TRBV5-1; possibly TRBD1 for D (5 bases). Source material: peripheral blood. The CDR3, as DNA: TGCGCCAGCAGCTTGGGCGTCTCAGGGCGCGAGCAGTACTTC. It specifies CASSLGVSGREQYF.